This T cell receptor (beta chain) was recovered during a study of T-cell reconstitution after alpha-beta-depleted transplantation in children. General observations from the study: Surviving recipient T cells and thymic progenitors accounted for the high day-60 TCRbeta diversity observed in some patients. Hyperexpanded clones declined; after one year, newly produced T cells mostly supplied diversity. The origin of alpha-beta T cells about two months after transplant was reportedly several hundred expanded graft clones.

Unique molecular identifiers featured in how the TCRbeta library was prepared. TCRdb ran MiXCR on the PCR reads and lists one entry per CDR3 protein. The table records about 980,000 distinct CDR3 sequences, about 29% of them present only once. V was clipped by 3 bases and J by 7 bases, with 10 bases between them. The CDR3 has 12 amino acids. Per germline, CDR1 SQVTM and CDR2 ANQGSEA. Points on this clonotype: Its antigen is unidentified.

J is TRBJ2-1 and V is TRBV29-1; D is uncertain. This clonotype was obtained from a boy under three years old who had a stem cell transplant for SCID, so the T cells may come from the graft donor. Sample: PBMCs, mostly from graft donor cells, taken 360 days after TCRalphabeta/CD19-depleted stem cell transplant. For the CDR3, the DNA is TGCAGCGTTGATAGCTCCATTAATGAGCAGTTCTTC. This codes for CSVDSSINEQFF.